The 14 T cell receptor beta chains below all came from one sample that was sequenced in a study of T-cell memory formation after mild COVID-19. MiXCR, run by TCRdb on the 5' RACE reads, gives a single entry per CDR3 protein. The table has roughly 110,000 distinct CDR3 sequences, around 12% seen once. The sample comprised PBMCs or a T cell subset sorted from them (not recorded which). These receptors came from an adult woman who had mild COVID-19 (a few samples of this study predate the infection). Cell type and time point are not known.

This clonotype was seen a few times. J is TRBJ2-7 and V is TRBV30; D gene uncertain. Germline V gene lookup returns CDR1 GTSNPN and CDR2 SVGIG (reference sequence). V was pared by 2 bases and J by 2 bases, with 13 bases between. The CDR3 spans 14 residues. The CDR3 nucleotides read TGTGCCTGGAGTCCTCCTGGCCGCCCCTACGAGCAGTACTTC. This gives the protein CAWSPPGRPYEQYF.

In this sample, this clonotype turned up a few times. The rearrangement links TRBV3-1 to TRBJ2-1, with D hard to call. The CDR3 contains 13 residues. Germline V gives CDR1 LGHDT, CDR2 YNNKEL (reference sequence). Between the trimmed V and J ends, which lost 1 base and 3 bases, there was a span of 4 bases. The CDR3 spells CASSQVSYNEQFF. The CDR3 bases are TGTGCCAGCAGCCAAGTTAGCTACAATGAGCAGTTCTTC.

This rearrangement joins TRBV3-1 to TRBJ2-3, with 10 bases fitting TRBD2. CDR1 is LGHDT and CDR2 is YNNKEL in the germline V gene (reference sequence). Trimming took 1 base from V and 4 from J; bases not matched to a gene: 11. CDR3 length equals 18 residues. The CDR3 DNA sequence: TGTGCCAGCAGCCAAGTTCCCCCGAGCGGGAGGGCCCCAGATACGCAGTATTTT. Its translation: CASSQVPPSGRAPDTQYF.

The chain couples TRBV29-1 to TRBJ2-7; 11 nucleotides align to TRBD2. This CDR3 has 14 amino acids. The V gene's germline CDR1 is SQVTM and CDR2 ANQGSEA. Trimming removed 3 bases from V and 3 bases from J; junction bases left unmatched: 4. The CDR3, as DNA: TGCAGCGTTGATGGTAGCGGGGGGGACTACGAGCAGTACTTC. Translation: CSVDGSGGDYEQYF.

This chain joins TRBV29-1 and TRBJ2-1, with D perhaps matching TRBD2 (6 bases). Trimming removed 4 bases from V and 8 bases from J, with 18 bases in between. CDR1 is SQVTM and CDR2 is ANQGSEA in the germline V gene. CDR3 length: 14 amino acids. CDR3 sequence (DNA): TGCAGCGTTGGAGAAGCCTCGTCGGGGGATGAGCAGTTCTTC. Amino acid sequence: CSVGEASSGDEQFF.

This rearrangement joins TRBV14 to TRBJ2-5; D not resolved. CDR3 size: 14 residues. V was trimmed by 2 bases and J by 4 bases, leaving 11 bases between them. Germline assignment: CDR1 SGHDN and CDR2 FVKESK. Written as DNA, the CDR3 is TGTGCCAGCAGCCAATACACAGAAATAGAGACCCAGTACTTC. This codes for CASSQYTEIETQYF. Using reference TRBV14 and TRBJ2-5 for the parts outside the CDR3, the full variable domain is EAGVTQFPSHSVIEKGQTVTLRCDPISGHDNLYWYRRVMGKEIKFLLHFVKESKQDESGMPNNRFLAERTGGTYSTLKVQPAELEDSGVYFCASSQYTEIETQYFGPGTRLLVL.

This chain joins TRBV5-1 and TRBJ1-2, with 10 nucleotides matching TRBD1. CDR1 and CDR2 (germline): SGHRS, YFSETQ. CDR3 length equals 16 residues. V trimming: 0 bases; J trimming: 2 bases; junction bases outside the gene matches: 4. The CDR3 loop is CASSLGQGALNYGYTF. CDR3 bases: TGCGCCAGCAGCTTGGGACAGGGGGCGCTGAACTATGGCTACACCTTC.

The sample holds many counts of this clonotype. V is TRBV6-5 and J is TRBJ2-5; TRBD2 might be the D (6 bases). This CDR3 comprises 13 residues. Trimming left V 6 bases short and J 6 bases short, with 14 bases between. CDR1 and CDR2 (germline): MNHEY, SVGAGI. The CDR3 coding sequence is TGTGCCAGCAGCCGTCAAGGGAGGCAGACCCAGTACTTC. Residues: CASSRQGRQTQYF.

This clonotype appeared a few times. V gene TRBV12-3 or TRBV12-4 combines with J gene TRBJ2-7; the D is unclear. Trimming took 4 bases from V and 1 from J, leaving 11 bases between them. The length of the CDR3 is 14 residues. CDR3 amino acids: CASSSSRDSYEQYF. The CDR3 DNA is TGTGCCAGCAGTTCGTCCCGAGATTCCTACGAGCAGTACTTC.

The CDR3 region is CASTLTGMFPLFNQPQHF. The CDR3 DNA reads as TGTGCCAGTACCCTGACAGGGATGTTCCCCTTATTTAATCAGCCCCAGCATTTT. The chain couples TRBV19 to TRBJ1-5; 7 bases align to TRBD1. The CDR3 loop spans 18 amino acids. Germline V gene sequence: CDR1 LNHDA, CDR2 SQIVND (reference sequence). V shed 7 bases, J shed 4 bases, and the junction held 19 bases outside the gene matches.

CDR3 in DNA: TGTGCCAGCGGGGACTCCTACAATGAGCAGTTCTTC. Its translation is CASGDSYNEQFF. The rearrangement links TRBV14 to TRBJ2-1; D is ambiguous. The ends were cut back, 8 bases at V and 0 bases at J, with 5 bases in the middle. In germline, CDR1 is SGHDN, CDR2 FVKESK. The CDR3 consists of 12 residues.

The V and J genes are TRBV4-1 and TRBJ2-3; 9 nucleotides align to TRBD1. V dropped 0 bases and J dropped 2; count of bases not matched to a gene: 6. Germline V gene sequence: CDR1 MGHRA, CDR2 YSYEKL. CDR3 length equals 17 residues. CDR3 in amino acids: CASSQDEGQGITDTQYF. The CDR3 DNA follows: TGCGCCAGCAGCCAAGATGAGGGACAGGGTATCACAGATACGCAGTATTTT.

This clonotype came up many times. V gene TRBV20-1 combines with J gene TRBJ2-7; 11 bases fit TRBD1. Trimming at V came to 0 bases and at J to 7 bases, leaving 11 bases not matched to a gene. The germline CDR1 and CDR2 sequences are DFQATT and SNEGSKA (reference sequence). The CDR3 is made up of 16 amino acids. The CDR3 DNA is TGCAGTGCTAGAGATTCCCCCGGGACAGGGGGTCGAGAGCAGTACTTC. Its protein is CSARDSPGTGGREQYF.

Only a few counts were recorded for this clonotype. This chain connects TRBV7-2 to TRBJ2-4, with D possibly TRBD1 on 6 matching bases. V lost 2 bases, J lost 11 bases, and 22 bases lay in between. The germline CDR1 and CDR2 sequences are SGHTA and FQGNSA. The CDR3 has 16 amino acids. The CDR3 reads CASSLLAGDIFEVQYF. Here the CDR3 DNA reads TGTGCCAGCAGCTTATTGGCAGGGGACATATTTGAGGTTCAGTACTTC.